This passage covers 21 T cell receptor beta chains from one sample sequenced in a study of yellow fever vaccine responses in identical twins (dated by TCRdb to 2017 to 2018). Receptors were amplified or captured by RT-PCR. Sequencer: Illumina HiSeq 2500. The raw public reads went through TCRdb reprocessing: fastp at Q25, MiXCR clone calling, in-frame beta chains kept. When rows share a CDR3 protein, they turn into one entry using the most common DNA and genes. Present in this sample are some 1,300 distinct CDR3 sequences, roughly 86% of which were seen just once. The ten largest clonotypes hold roughly 9.6% of the sample. The starting material was T cells from blood (PBMCs), unsorted or a sorted subset (not recorded which), obtained before or after yellow fever vaccination (not recorded which). The receptors here all came from a woman younger than 30 who received the yellow fever vaccine. Donor details come from another sample of the same person, matched by shared clones.

The genes are TRBV2 and TRBJ2-1; 9 nucleotides agree with TRBD2. V dropped 7 bases and J dropped 9; count of bases not matched to a gene: 7. The CDR3 is made up of 13 amino acids. Per the germline V gene, CDR1 is SNHLY and CDR2 is FYNNEI. CDR3 region: CASTLAGLFEQFF. The CDR3 nucleotides are TGTGCCAGCACGCTAGCGGGATTGTTTGAGCAGTTCTTC. The full variable domain, its missing parts supplied by reference TRBV2 and TRBJ2-1, is EPEVTQTPSHQVTQMGQEVILRCVPISNHLYFYWYRQILGQKVEFLVSFYNNEISEKSEIFDDQFSVERPDGSNFTLKIRSTKLEDSAMYFCASTLAGLFEQFFGPGTRLTVL.

The chain is built from TRBV11-3 and TRBJ2-1; 7 bases align to TRBD2. The germline CDR1 and CDR2 sequences are SGHNT and YENEEA. There are 15 residues in the CDR3. V trimming: 3 bases; J trimming: 2 bases; junction bases outside the gene matches: 4. In nucleotides, the CDR3 is TGTGCCAGCAGCTTTAGCGGGTCGACCTACAATGAGCAGTTCTTC. It yields the protein CASSFSGSTYNEQFF.

The V gene is TRBV2, the J gene TRBJ2-1; a weak D match, TRBD2 (6 bases). This CDR3 is built from 14 residues. Trimming cost V 2 bases and J 6 bases, with 11 bases left between them. Germline assignment: CDR1 SNHLY and CDR2 FYNNEI. CDR3 bases: TGTGCCAGCAGTGAAACGGGACTTCTCAATGAGCAGTTCTTC. This encodes CASSETGLLNEQFF.

This clonotype was seen more than once but under ten times. The V call is TRBV6-2 or TRBV6-3, the J call TRBJ2-3, with D perhaps matching TRBD1 (6 bases). The CDR3 contains 15 residues. Germline-derived CDR1 and CDR2 are MNHEY and SVGEGT. Trimming took off 2 bases at V and 0 bases at J, with 9 bases between the two ends. CDR3 region: CASSYGDTSTDTQYF. DNA of the CDR3: TGTGCCAGCAGTTACGGGGACACGAGCACAGATACGCAGTATTTT.

This clonotype was picked up a small number of times. The gene calls are TRBV6-7 and TRBJ1-2, with 8 positions matching TRBD1. TRBV6-7 has ORF status, its function being uncertain. The V and J ends lost 0 bases and 4 bases, in that order; junction bases with no gene match: 4. This CDR3 contains 15 residues. CDR3 DNA sequence: TGTGCCAGCAGTTACTCGGACAGGGTCCCCTATGGCTACACCTTC. Translated: CASSYSDRVPYGYTF.

This chain uses TRBV15 with TRBJ1-1; D may be TRBD1 (6 bases). The ends were cut back, 2 bases at V and 1 base at J, with 11 bases in the middle. Germline CDR1 reads LNHNV; CDR2 reads YYDKDF (reference sequence). The CDR3 consists of 15 residues. In nucleotides, the CDR3 is TGTGCCACCAGCAGATTTAAGACAGGGAACACTGAAGCTTTCTTT. Protein sequence: CATSRFKTGNTEAFF.

This chain connects TRBV11-2 to TRBJ2-7; D unresolved. V was shortened by 2 bases and J by 1 base, with 6 bases between the two germline ends. This CDR3 has 13 residues. Germline-derived CDR1 and CDR2 are SGHAT and FQNNGV. The CDR3 DNA sequence: TGTGCCAGCAGCTTATCAGCTTCCTACGAGCAGTACTTC. Its protein is CASSLSASYEQYF.

This rearrangement joins TRBV11-3 to TRBJ2-5; D is ambiguous. The ends were cut back, 8 bases at V and 4 bases at J, with 14 bases in the middle. The CDR3 is 13 residues long. The germline CDR1 and CDR2 sequences are SGHNT and YENEEA. In nucleotides, the CDR3 is TGTGCCAGCGCCGGTGTTTCGCGAGAGACCCAGTACTTC. Amino acids: CASAGVSRETQYF. The full variable domain, rest sourced from reference TRBV11-3 and TRBJ2-5, is EAGVVQSPRYKIIEKKQPVAFWCNPISGHNTLYWYLQNLGQGPELLIRYENEEAVDDSQLPKDRFSAERLKGVDSTLKIQPAELGDSAVYLCASAGVSRETQYFGPGTRLLVL.

The chain recombines TRBV10-3 with TRBJ2-7; D remains unclear. The germline V gene has CDR1 ENHRY and CDR2 SYGVKD. V dropped 0 bases and J dropped 6 bases, with 18 bases sitting between them. This CDR3 region has 16 residues. DNA of the CDR3: TGTGCCATCAGTGAGTCGGGGATAGGGTTGCGATCCGAGCAGTACTTC. It specifies CAISESGIGLRSEQYF.

A single count supports this clonotype. The chain joins TRBV30 to TRBJ1-1; D remains unclear. V gave up 1 base and J gave up 3 bases, with 9 bases separating them. This CDR3 region has 13 residues. Germline CDR1 and CDR2: GTSNPN and SVGIG (reference sequence). This CDR3 is CAWSGASYTEAFF. The CDR3 DNA follows: TGTGCCTGGAGTGGGGCCAGCTACACTGAAGCTTTCTTT.

The chain has TRBV28 and TRBJ1-6; D is perhaps TRBD1 (5 bases). Trimming shortened V by 1 base and J by 5 bases, and 12 bases separated the two germline ends. The CDR3 has 16 residues. Germline loops: CDR1 MDHEN, CDR2 SYDVKM. The CDR3 protein is CASSLFQGSNNSPLHF. DNA of the CDR3: TGTGCCAGCAGTTTATTTCAGGGCTCTAATAATTCACCCCTCCACTTT.

The rearrangement uses TRBV7-9 and TRBJ2-7, with D perhaps matching TRBD1 (6 bases). This CDR3 has 15 amino acids. CDR1 and CDR2 (germline): SEHNR, FQNEAQ (reference sequence). Trimming removed 2 bases at V and 7 bases at J, with 18 bases between. CDR3 sequence (DNA): TGTGCCAGCAGCTTATTAGCAGGGGCCTCTAGTGAGCAGTACTTC. Protein: CASSLLAGASSEQYF.

This chain connects TRBV20-1 to TRBJ1-1, with D unclear. The V and J ends lost 3 bases and 3 bases respectively, with 17 bases between them. Germline V lookup: CDR1 DFQATT, CDR2 SNEGSKA (reference sequence). CDR3 length equals 15 residues. DNA of the CDR3: TGCAGTGCTAGCTCTTATCCGTCGAAGGACACTGAAGCTTTCTTT. It codes for CSASSYPSKDTEAFF.

J is TRBJ1-2 and V is TRBV10-3, with 9 bases aligning to TRBD1. Germline trimming cut 11 bases from V and 4 bases from J; bases unmatched to any gene: 8. Germline V lookup: CDR1 ENHRY, CDR2 SYGVKD. The CDR3 consists of 13 residues. CDR3 nucleotides: TGTGCCGCCAACAGGGGGCAAGGCTATGGCTACACCTTC. Translation gives CAANRGQGYGYTF.

V and J are TRBV11-1 and TRBJ2-7, with a tentative D call TRBD2 (5 bases). V shed 7 bases and J shed 4 bases, with 17 bases lying between them. Germline assignment: CDR1 SGHAT and CDR2 FQDESV (reference sequence). The length of the CDR3 is 14 residues. CDR3 DNA: TGTGCCAGCACCCCAAACGGGAACGTGTACGAGCAGTACTTC. Its translation is CASTPNGNVYEQYF.

This chain links TRBV5-1 with TRBJ2-1; possible D gene TRBD2, 6 bases. Trimming left V 3 bases short and J 4 bases short, with 11 bases between. CDR1 is SGHRS, CDR2 YFSETQ, per germline. The CDR3 sequence is 14 residues long. The CDR3 protein is CASSSGDLYNEQFF. Here the CDR3 DNA reads TGCGCCAGCAGCTCCGGGGACTTGTACAATGAGCAGTTCTTC. The variable domain in full, with the rest retrieved from reference TRBV5-1 and TRBJ2-1, is KAGVTQTPRYLIKTRGQQVTLSCSPISGHRSVSWYQQTPGQGLQFLFEYFSETQRNKGNFPGRFSGRQFSNSRSEMNVSTLELGDSALYLCASSSGDLYNEQFFGPGTRLTVL.

The rearrangement links TRBV15 to TRBJ2-7; D call uncertain. Germline CDR1 is LNHNV and CDR2 is YYDKDF (reference sequence). The CDR3 runs 13 residues. Trimming took 1 base from V and 1 from J, leaving 5 bases between them. The DNA for the CDR3 is TGTGCCACCAGCAGAGCCAGGTCCTACGAGCAGTACTTC. Translating gives CATSRARSYEQYF.

On this clonotype: One end of the junction does not line up with germline, which may come from a read error. The chain carries TRBV4-2 and TRBJ2-7, with 7 positions matching TRBD1. The CDR3 totals 14 residues. CDR1 and CDR2 (germline): LGHNA, YNFKEQ. The CDR3 region is CASSPGTVSYDQYF. For the CDR3, the DNA is TGTGCCAGCAGCCCCGGGACAGTCTCCTACGACCAGTACTTC.

This chain uses TRBV12-3 or TRBV12-4 with TRBJ2-7, with a weak D call TRBD2 (5 bases). CDR3 length: 14 residues. The germline V and J ends were trimmed by 3 bases and 4 bases, with 13 bases remaining between them. CDR3 amino acids: CASSFDRGGYEQYF. DNA for the CDR3: TGTGCCAGCAGTTTTGACCGGGGTGGGTACGAGCAGTACTTC.

The chain couples TRBV11-2 to TRBJ2-1; 11 bases align to TRBD1. Germline assignment: CDR1 SGHAT and CDR2 FQNNGV. This CDR3 has 20 amino acids. Germline trimming cut 5 bases from V and 4 bases from J; bases unmatched to any gene: 19. The CDR3 sequence: CASSDERDRGASGGYNEQFF. In nucleotides, the CDR3 is TGTGCCAGCAGCGACGAACGGGACAGGGGGGCCAGCGGGGGGTACAATGAGCAGTTCTTC.

CDR3 sequence (DNA): TGTGCCAGCAGCCTCGGGACTAGCCCCGGGGAGCTGTTTTTT. This encodes CASSLGTSPGELFF. The gene calls are TRBV5-6 and TRBJ2-2, with 9 bases aligning to TRBD2. This CDR3 has 14 residues. Germline V gene sequence: CDR1 SGHDT, CDR2 YYEEEE. J was trimmed by 6 bases and V by 4 bases; bases with no gene match: 4.